This TCR beta chain was identified during a study of T cells in Graves' hyperthyroidism and ophthalmopathy (dated by TCRdb to the late 2010s). Regarding the study in general: Peripheral blood was sampled at the time of initial diagnosis, prior to any treatment. To identify distinguishing TCR V-J signatures, a discovery cohort of some 99 patients was used, comprising 43 with Graves' ophthalmopathy and approximately 58 with stable Graves' hyperthyroidism. An independent validation cohort of under 20 hyperthyroidism patients and about 15 patients who later progressed to ophthalmopathy tested prospective prediction of ophthalmopathy. The roughly 91 discovery patients were randomly divided into training and test sets at a 7:3 ratio. Thyroid tissue and blood T-cell repertoires from six Graves' hyperthyroidism patients were also compared in the study. After blood sampling, hyperthyroidism patients were treated with methimazole at a starting dose of 30 mg daily, and ophthalmopathy patients were treated with high-dose intravenous methylprednisolone. According to the paper, TCR Vbeta CDR3 sequencing was carried out on over 130 peripheral blood samples, which came from 40 to 45 ophthalmopathy, some 73 hyperthyroidism and approximately 17 progressor patients.

Points the paper makes about the study in general: Sample size was not statistically predetermined, and blinding of investigators to group allocation was not performed. Most expanded thyroid clonotypes (frequency above 0.001) were also found in blood, which suggests that blood repertoires may mirror thyroid immune responses. In validation, the model predicted progression to ophthalmopathy a median of roughly 6.5 months before onset, with over 55% sensitivity and about 72% specificity. Ophthalmopathy was separated from stable hyperthyroidism by a 13 V-J signature model, with 85% to 90% sensitivity and 81% to 82% specificity obtained in cross-validation and 80%/75% obtained in testing.

Ophthalmopathy patients had moderately to severely active disease, with a Clinical Activity Score of 3 or more, a NOSPECS grade of 4 or more, and a disease duration of less than 3 months. Any patient with an uncontrolled infection, another autoimmune disease, pregnancy or lactation was excluded. Diagnoses were based on clinical symptoms, serum thyroxine and TRAb, thyroid ultrasound and orbital computed tomography. PBMCs were separated from 8 to 10 ml of fresh peripheral blood using Ficoll-Paque density gradient centrifugation. Total RNA was extracted using Trizol reagent, and RNA quality was assessed on an Agilent 2100 Bioanalyzer. Of note for this clonotype: Its target antigen remains unknown. The missing conserved phenylalanine or tryptophan at the end of this CDR3 makes a read error likely.

V is pared back by 1 base and J by 7 bases, with 10 bases lying between the germline termini. The CDR3 contains 14 residues when both ends are counted. The DNA shown is the 42-base CDR3, in frame from base 1. In the germline V gene, CDR1 corresponds to SNHLY and CDR2 to FYNNEI. The TCR beta CDR3 regions were amplified from the RNA transcripts. The first round of RT-PCR for the TCR CDR3 was performed with the HTBI primer set and the Qiagen OneStep RT-PCR kit. Libraries were constructed in a second round of multiplex PCR, after which size selection and purification were carried out. The libraries were sequenced on an Illumina HiSeq2000 using paired-end 100 bp reads. On the study's bioinformatics: Raw data were processed with SOAPnuke, discarding reads with adapters, uncalled bases, mean Phred below 15, or no exact constant-primer or identifier match. COPE v1.2.5 was used to merge the high-quality paired reads, and each unique nucleotide sequence was defined as a clonotype. MiTCR v1.1 was used to align clonotypes to the IMGT TRBV, TRBD and TRBJ reference segments. Analysis was restricted to V-J combinations with a frequency above 0.0001, which covered roughly 99% of repertoires. The TCS score was defined as F50 (clonal expansion) divided by E x V (chaos), with BLOSUM62-based TCRdist calculated between CDR3 peptides within each V-J. Welch's t-statistics and random forest reduced just over 500 V-J features to under 15, which were used in a naive Bayes classifier (R e1071). The public reads were run again by TCRdb, first through fastp at Q25 and then through MiXCR, and only productive beta chains were kept. When rows share a CDR3 protein, they turn into one entry using the most common DNA and genes. It is TCRdb's table, rather than the study itself, that gives the V and J calls and clone size. The sample table contains hundreds of thousands of distinct CDR3 sequences; only one count was recorded for over 20% of them. The top ten clonotypes cover 30% to 40% of the sample.

In this chain, TRBV2 is recombined with TRBJ2-2; TRBD1 is a weak D gene call, 5 bases matching. The material sequenced was blood. This clonotype was obtained from a woman in her 40s with Graves' ophthalmopathy. In nucleotides, the sequence is TGTGCCAGCAGTGAAGTAACAGACAGCGGGGAGCTGTTTCTT. It codes for CASSEVTDSGELFL.